This T cell receptor beta chain comes out of a study of OX40 agonist ivuxolimab in advanced cancers. About the study: Among those enrolled, mean age was around 55 years (range roughly 20 to 79) and 75% to 90% were male. Three patients got partial responses; one had hepatocellular carcinoma and two had cutaneous melanoma.

Study-level points and caveats: The study did not work out the antigen specificity of the expanded peripheral T cells. At doses 0.1 to 3.0 mg/kg, CD4+ and CD8+ clones expanded.

V shed 1 base and J 4 bases; nucleotides not matched to a gene: 11. The CDR3 covers 17 residues. Germline V CDR1 and CDR2: SGHKS, YYEKEE (reference sequence). About this clone: What it recognizes is unknown.

Produced via immunoSEQ multiplex PCR; TCRdb's table is partial and in-frame only. The repertoire has about 62,000 clones, around 93% of them found once; the top ten carry around 15%. The clonotype was recovered from an adult with an advanced solid tumor such as melanoma, head and neck, liver or kidney cancer. Source: CD4+ or CD8+ T cells sorted from blood, taken in a trial of the OX40 agonist ivuxolimab. The rearrangement links TRBV5-5 to TRBJ1-5; TRBD1 aligns across 7 bases. The CDR3 sequence: CASSLLGRTGHNQPQHF. CDR3 sequence (DNA): TGTGCCAGCAGCTTGCTTGGGCGGACAGGACATAATCAGCCCCAGCATTTT.